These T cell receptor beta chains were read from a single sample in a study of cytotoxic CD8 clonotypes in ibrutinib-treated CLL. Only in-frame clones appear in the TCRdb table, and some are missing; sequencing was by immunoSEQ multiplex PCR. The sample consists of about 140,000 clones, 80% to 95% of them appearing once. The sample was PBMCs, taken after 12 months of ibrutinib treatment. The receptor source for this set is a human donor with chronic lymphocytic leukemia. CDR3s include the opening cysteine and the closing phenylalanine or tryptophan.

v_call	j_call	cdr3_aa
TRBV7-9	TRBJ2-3	CASSGGRGGIPEATQYF
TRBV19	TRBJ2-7	CASGAAYEQYF
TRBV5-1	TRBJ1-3	CASSSEDSGNTIYF
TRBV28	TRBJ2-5	CASTAPNRILETQYF
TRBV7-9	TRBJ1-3	CASSNQMSRGNTIYF
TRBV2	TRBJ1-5	CASGLTNQPQHF
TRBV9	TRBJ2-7	CASSVGKTGFNEQYF
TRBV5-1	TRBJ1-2	CASSPSWGSQRDGYTF
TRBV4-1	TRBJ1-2	CASSQADGRQGGYTF
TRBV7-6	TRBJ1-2	CASSPGTGVNGYTF
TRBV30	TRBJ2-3	CAFGPATDTQYF
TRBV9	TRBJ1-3	CASSVEGSSGNTIYF
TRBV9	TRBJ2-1	CASSVDPGLAGGDEQFF
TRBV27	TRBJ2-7	CASSSGPSGTSSYEQYF
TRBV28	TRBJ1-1	CASSTYRGPEAFF
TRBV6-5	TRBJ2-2	CASSFTEPHTGELFF
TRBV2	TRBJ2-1	CASSLNEQFF
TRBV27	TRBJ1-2	CASSYGESSANYGYTF
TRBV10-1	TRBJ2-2	CASGPGERTGELFF
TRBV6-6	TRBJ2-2	CASSFANTGELFF
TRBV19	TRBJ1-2	CASSRPEGFYGYTF
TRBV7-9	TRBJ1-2	CASSLGGPLAAGTNYGYTF
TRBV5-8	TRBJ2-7	CASSPTGVGEQYF
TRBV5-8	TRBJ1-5	CASSFTDRGPDQPQHF
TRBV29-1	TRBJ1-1	CSHQGWNTEAFF
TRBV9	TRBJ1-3	CASRKTLTENTIYF
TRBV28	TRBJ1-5	CASSPTPPYSNQPQHF
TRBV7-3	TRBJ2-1	CASSQAGGYNEQFF
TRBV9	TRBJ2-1	CASGYTSGSDEQFF
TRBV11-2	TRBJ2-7	CASSLGITSGTEQYF
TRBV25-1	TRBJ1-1	CASSRGGNTEAFF
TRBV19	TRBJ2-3	CASTPSGTPTSTDTQYF
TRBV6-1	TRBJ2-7	CASTTVQGYEQYF
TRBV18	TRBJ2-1	CASSPPTTRDEQFF
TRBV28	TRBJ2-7	CASSRGTDYEQYF
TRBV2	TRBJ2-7	CASGPFAVSGTYEQYF
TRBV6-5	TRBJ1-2	CASSRGQRKNYGYTF
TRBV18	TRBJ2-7	CASSPPGLAGGPGEQYF
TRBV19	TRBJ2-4	CASSRGQGNIQYF
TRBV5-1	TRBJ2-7	CASGGGYGQLYEQYF
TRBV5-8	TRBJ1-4	CASSLVETVNEKLFF
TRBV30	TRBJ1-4	CAWSWGAREKLFF
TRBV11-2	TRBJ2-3	CASSVTGDTQYF
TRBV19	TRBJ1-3	CASRTGGNTIYF
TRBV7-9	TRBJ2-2	CASSLGNTNTGELFF
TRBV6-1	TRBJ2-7	CASSEGRRAPVYEQYF
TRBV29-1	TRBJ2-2	CSVVVSGRITGELFF
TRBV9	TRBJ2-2	CASSVALAGDTGELFF
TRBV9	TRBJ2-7	CASSVAAGIYEQYF
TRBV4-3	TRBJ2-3	CASSQGWGDRNTQYF
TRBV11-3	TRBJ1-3	CASSQGPGSGNTIYF
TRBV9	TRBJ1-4	CASSAGPIGGEKLFF
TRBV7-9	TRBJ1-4	CASSQQQGGEKLFF
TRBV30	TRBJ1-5	CAWSSGGDQSQHF
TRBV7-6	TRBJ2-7	CASSARQGTYEQYF
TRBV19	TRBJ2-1	CASDLGQNNEQFF
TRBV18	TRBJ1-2	CASSPLGQAAYYGGYTF